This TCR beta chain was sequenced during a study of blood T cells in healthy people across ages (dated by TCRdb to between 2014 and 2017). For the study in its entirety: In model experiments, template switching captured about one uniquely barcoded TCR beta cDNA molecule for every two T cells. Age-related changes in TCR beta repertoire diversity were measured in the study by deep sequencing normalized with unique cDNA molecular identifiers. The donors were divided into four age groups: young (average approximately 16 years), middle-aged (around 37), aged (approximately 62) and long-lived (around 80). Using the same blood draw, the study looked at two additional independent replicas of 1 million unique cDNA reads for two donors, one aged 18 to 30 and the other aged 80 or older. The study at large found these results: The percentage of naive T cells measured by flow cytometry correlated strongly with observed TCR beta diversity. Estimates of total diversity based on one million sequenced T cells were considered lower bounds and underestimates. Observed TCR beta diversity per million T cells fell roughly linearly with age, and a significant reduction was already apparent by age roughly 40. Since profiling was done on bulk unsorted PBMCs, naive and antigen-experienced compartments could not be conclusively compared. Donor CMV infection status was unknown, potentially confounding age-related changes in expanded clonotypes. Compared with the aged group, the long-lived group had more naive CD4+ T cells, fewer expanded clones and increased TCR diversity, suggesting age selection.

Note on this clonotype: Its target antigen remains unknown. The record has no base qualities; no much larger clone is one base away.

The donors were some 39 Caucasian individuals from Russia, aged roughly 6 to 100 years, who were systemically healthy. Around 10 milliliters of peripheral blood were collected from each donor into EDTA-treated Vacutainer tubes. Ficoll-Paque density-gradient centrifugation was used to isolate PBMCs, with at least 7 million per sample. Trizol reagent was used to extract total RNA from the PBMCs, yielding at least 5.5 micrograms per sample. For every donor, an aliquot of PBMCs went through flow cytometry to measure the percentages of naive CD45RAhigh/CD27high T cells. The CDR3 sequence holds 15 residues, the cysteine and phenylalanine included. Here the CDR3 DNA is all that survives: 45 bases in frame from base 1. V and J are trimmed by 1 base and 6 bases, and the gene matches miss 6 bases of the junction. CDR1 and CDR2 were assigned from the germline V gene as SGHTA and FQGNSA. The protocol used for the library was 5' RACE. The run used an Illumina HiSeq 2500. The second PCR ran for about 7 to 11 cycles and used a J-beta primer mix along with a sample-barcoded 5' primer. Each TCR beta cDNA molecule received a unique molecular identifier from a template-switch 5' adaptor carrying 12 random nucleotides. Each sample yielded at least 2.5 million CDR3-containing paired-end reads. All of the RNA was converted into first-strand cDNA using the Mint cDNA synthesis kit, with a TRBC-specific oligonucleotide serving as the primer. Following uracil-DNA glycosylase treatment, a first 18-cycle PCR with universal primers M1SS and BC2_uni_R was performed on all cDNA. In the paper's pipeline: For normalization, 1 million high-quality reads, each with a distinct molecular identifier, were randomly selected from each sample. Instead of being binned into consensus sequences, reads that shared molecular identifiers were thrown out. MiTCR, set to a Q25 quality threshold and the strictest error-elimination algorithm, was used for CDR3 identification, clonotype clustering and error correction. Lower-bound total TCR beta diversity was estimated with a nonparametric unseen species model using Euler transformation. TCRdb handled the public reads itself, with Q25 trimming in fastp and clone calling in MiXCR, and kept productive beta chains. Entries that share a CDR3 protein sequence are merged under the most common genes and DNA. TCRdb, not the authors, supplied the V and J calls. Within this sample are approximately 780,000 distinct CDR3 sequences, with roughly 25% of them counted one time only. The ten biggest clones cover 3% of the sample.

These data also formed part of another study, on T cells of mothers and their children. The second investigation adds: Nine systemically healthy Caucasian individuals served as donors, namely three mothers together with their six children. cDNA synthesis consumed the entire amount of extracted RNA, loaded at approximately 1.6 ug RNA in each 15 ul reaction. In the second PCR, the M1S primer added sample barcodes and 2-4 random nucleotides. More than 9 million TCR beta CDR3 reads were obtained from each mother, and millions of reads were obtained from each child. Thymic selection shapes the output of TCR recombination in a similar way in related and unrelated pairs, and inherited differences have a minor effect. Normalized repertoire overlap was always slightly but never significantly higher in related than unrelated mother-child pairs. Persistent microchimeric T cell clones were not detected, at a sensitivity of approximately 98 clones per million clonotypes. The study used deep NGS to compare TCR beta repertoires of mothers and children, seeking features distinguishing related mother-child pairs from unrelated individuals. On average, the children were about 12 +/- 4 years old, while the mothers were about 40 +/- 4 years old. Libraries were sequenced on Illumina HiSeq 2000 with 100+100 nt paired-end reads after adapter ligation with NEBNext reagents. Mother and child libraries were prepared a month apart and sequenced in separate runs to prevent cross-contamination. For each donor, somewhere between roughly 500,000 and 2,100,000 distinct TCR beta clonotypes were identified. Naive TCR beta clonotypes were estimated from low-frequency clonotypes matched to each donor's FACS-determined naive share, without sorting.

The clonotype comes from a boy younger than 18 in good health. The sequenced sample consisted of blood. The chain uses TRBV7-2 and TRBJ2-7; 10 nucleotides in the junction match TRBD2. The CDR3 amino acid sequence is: CASSLVALAGAEQYF. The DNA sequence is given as TGTGCCAGCAGCTTAGTAGCCCTAGCGGGAGCCGAGCAGTACTTC.